Here is one TCR beta chain with its context. Its antigen is currently unknown. Data came from immunoSEQ multiplex PCR; TCRdb stores just in-frame clones and leaves some out. The table records 2 million to 3 million clones, 80% to 95% of them present only once. The sample comes from a study of shared clonotypes between healthy human individuals. Study-level results: When naive CD4 clonotypes were compared across several donors, 4% to 6.5% were shared.

This TCR was recovered from a man in his late teens or twenties in good health. Some clones in this sample may be carry-over from other donors' samples. Sequencing was done on a sample of naive CD4+ T cells from PBMCs. As to subset: CD45RA+ positively selected.

This chain's CDR3 is CSVTGTSASNEQFF. CDR3 nucleotide sequence: TGCAGCGTTACCGGGACTAGCGCCAGCAATGAGCAGTTCTTC. This rearrangement joins TRBV29-1 to TRBJ2-1; 10 nucleotides align to TRBD2. This CDR3 spans 14 amino acids. CDR1 is SQVTM and CDR2 is ANQGSEA in the germline V gene. The V and J ends lost 5 bases and 6 bases, in that order; junction bases with no gene match: 7.